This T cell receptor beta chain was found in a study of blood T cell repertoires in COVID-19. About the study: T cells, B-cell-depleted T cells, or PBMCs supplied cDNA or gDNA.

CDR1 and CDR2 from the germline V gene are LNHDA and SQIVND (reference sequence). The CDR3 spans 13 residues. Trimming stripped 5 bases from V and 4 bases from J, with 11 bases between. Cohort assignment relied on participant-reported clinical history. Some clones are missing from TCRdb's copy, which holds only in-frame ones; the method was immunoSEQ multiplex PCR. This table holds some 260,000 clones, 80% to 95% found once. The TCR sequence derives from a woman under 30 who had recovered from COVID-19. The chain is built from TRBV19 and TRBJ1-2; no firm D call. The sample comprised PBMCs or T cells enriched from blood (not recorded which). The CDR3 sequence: CASSEAVGYGYTF. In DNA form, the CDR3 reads TGTGCCAGTAGTGAGGCAGTCGGCTATGGCTACACCTTC.